The 2 T cell receptor beta chains listed next were all sequenced from one sample in a study of T-cell reconstitution after alpha-beta-depleted transplantation in children. Library preparation (for TCRbeta) was performed with unique molecular identifiers. TCRdb analysed the PCR reads with MiXCR anew, one entry per CDR3 protein. The sample includes approximately 1,000,000 distinct CDR3 sequences, about 29% seen only once; the top ten take roughly 31%. This specimen consisted of PBMCs, mostly from graft donor cells, obtained 360 days after TCRalphabeta/CD19-depleted stem cell transplant. These receptor sequences come from a boy in the first two years of life who had a stem cell transplant for SCID, so the T cells may come from the graft donor.

In its sample, this clonotype was seen a few times. The CDR3 region is CASSPISAGTEAFF. The CDR3 coding sequence is TGCGCCAGCAGCCCGATTTCGGCGGGGACTGAAGCTTTCTTT. The genes are TRBV5-1 and TRBJ1-1; D not certain. V shed 4 bases and J shed 5 bases, with 15 bases lying between them. Germline CDR1 reads SGHRS; CDR2 reads YFSETQ. The CDR3 length is 14 residues.

This clonotype was seen many times. The rearrangement links TRBV2 to TRBJ2-7, with D hard to call. There are 10 residues in the CDR3. Trimming pared 8 bases from V and 3 bases from J, leaving 5 bases between. In germline, CDR1 is SNHLY, CDR2 FYNNEI. Here the CDR3 DNA reads TGTGCCAGCGGATACTACGAGCAGTACTTC. This sequence encodes CASGYYEQYF.